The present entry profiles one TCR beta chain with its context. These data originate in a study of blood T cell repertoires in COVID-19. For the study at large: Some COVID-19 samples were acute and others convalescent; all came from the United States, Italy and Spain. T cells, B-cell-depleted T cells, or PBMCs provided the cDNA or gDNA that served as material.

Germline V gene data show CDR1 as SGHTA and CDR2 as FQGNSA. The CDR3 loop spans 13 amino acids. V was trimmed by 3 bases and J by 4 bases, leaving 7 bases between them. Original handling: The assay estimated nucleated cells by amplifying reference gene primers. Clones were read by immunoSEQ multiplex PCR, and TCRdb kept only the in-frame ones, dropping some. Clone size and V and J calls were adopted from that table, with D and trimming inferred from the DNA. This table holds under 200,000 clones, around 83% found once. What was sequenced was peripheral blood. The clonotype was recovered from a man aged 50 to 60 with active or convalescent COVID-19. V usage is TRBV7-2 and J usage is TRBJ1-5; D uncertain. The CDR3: CASSFQLNQPQHF. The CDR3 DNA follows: TGTGCCAGCAGCTTCCAGTTAAATCAGCCCCAGCATTTT.